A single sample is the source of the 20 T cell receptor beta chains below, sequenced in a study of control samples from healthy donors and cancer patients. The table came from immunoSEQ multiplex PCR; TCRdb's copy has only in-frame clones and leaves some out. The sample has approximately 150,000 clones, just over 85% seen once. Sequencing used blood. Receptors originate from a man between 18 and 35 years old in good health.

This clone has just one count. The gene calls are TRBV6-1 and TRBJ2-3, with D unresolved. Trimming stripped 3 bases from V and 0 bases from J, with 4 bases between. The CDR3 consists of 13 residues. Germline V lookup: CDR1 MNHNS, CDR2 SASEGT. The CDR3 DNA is TGTGCCAGCAGTGAGGACAGCACAGATACGCAGTATTTT. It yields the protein CASSEDSTDTQYF.

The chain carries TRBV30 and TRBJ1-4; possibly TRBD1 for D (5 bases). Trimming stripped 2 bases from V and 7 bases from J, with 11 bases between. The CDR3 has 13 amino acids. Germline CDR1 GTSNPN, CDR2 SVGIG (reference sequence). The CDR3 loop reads CAWSSRQPEKLFF. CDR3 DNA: TGTGCCTGGAGTAGTCGACAGCCTGAAAAACTGTTTTTT.

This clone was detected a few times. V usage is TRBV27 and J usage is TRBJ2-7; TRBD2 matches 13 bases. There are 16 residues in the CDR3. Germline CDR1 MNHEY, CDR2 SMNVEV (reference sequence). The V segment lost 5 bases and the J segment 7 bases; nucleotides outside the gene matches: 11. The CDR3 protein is CASSAVLAGGPGEQYF. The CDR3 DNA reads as TGTGCCAGCAGTGCCGTACTAGCGGGGGGGCCGGGGGAGCAGTACTTC.

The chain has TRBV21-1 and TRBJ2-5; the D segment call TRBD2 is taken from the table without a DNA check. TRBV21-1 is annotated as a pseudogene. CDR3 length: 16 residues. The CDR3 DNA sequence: TGTGCCAGCAGCAAAGCAGGCCAGCGGGGCCAAGAGACCCAGTACTTC. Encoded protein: CASSKAGQRGQETQYF.

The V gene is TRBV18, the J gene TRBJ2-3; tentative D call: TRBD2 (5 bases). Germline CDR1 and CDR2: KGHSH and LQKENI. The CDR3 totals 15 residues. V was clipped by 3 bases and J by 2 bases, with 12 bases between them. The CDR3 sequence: CASSPSPGSTDTQYF. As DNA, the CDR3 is TGTGCCAGCTCACCTAGCCCGGGGTCCACAGATACGCAGTATTTT.

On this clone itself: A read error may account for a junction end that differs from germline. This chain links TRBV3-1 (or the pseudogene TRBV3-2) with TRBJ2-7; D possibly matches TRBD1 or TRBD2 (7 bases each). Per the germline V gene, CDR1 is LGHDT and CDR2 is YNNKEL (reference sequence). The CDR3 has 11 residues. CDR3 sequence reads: CASSQGGEQYF. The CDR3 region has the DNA TGCGCCAGCAGCCAGGGGGGGGAGCAGTACTTC.

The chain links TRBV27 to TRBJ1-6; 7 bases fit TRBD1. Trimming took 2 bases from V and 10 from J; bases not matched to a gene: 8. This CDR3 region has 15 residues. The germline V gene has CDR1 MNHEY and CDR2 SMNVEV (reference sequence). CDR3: CASSLGGGVRSPLHF. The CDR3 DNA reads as TGTGCCAGCAGTTTAGGAGGGGGCGTCAGGTCACCCCTCCACTTT.

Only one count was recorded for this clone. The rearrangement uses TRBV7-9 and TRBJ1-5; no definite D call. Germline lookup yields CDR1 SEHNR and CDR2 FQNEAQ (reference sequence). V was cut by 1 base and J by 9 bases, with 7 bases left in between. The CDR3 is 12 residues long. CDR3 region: CASSLEGRPQHF. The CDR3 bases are TGTGCCAGCAGCTTAGAAGGGAGGCCCCAGCATTTT.

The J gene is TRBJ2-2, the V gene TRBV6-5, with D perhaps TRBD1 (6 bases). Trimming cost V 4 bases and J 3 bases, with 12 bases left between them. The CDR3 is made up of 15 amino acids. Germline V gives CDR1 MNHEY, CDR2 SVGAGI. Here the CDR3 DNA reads TGTGCCAGCAGTTTGACAGGCCCTTACACCGGGGAGCTGTTTTTT. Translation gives CASSLTGPYTGELFF.

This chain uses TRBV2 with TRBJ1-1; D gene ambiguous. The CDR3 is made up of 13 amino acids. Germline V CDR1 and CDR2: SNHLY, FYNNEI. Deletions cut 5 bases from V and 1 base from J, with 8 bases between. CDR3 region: CASSRDPNTEAFF. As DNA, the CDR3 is TGTGCCAGCAGTCGAGATCCGAACACTGAAGCTTTCTTT.

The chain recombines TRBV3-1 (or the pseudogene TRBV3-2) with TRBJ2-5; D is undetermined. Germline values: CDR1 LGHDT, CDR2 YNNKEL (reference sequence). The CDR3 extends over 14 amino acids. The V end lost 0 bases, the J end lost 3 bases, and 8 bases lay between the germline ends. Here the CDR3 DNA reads TGTGCCAGCAGCCAAGATCGGCCCAAAGAGACCCAGTACTTC. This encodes CASSQDRPKETQYF.

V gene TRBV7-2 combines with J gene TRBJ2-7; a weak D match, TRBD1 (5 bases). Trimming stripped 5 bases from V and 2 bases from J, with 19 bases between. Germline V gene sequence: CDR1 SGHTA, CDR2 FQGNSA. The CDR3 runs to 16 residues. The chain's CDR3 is CASSIGRARGTYEQYF. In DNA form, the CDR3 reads TGTGCCAGCAGCATAGGACGGGCAAGGGGAACCTACGAGCAGTACTTC.

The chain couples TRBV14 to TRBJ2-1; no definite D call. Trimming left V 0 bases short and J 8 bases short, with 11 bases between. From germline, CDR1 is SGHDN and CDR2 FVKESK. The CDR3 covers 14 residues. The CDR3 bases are TGTGCCAGCAGCCAAGATCTTGCCAGCGATGAGCAGTTCTTC. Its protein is CASSQDLASDEQFF. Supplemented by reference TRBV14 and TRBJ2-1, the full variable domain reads EAGVTQFPSHSVIEKGQTVTLRCDPISGHDNLYWYRRVMGKEIKFLLHFVKESKQDESGMPNNRFLAERTGGTYSTLKVQPAELEDSGVYFCASSQDLASDEQFFGPGTRLTVL.

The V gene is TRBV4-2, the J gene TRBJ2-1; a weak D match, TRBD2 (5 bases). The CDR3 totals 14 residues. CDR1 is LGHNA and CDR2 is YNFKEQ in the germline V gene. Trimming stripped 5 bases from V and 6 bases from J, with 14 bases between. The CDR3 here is CASSSRDFFNEQFF. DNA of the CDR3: TGTGCCAGCAGCTCCCGGGATTTCTTCAATGAGCAGTTCTTC.

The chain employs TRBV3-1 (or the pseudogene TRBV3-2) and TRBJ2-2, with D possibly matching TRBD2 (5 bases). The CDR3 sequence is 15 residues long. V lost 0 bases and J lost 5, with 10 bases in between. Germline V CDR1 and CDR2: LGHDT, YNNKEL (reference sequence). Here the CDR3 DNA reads TGTGCCAGCAGCCAAGATGTCGGGGAAACCGGGGAGCTGTTTTTT. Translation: CASSQDVGETGELFF.

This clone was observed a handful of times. DNA for the CDR3: TGTGCCAGCAGCCCTCAGTTGAGGACAGGGTTTTCGGGGGAGCTGTTTTTT. The encoded protein is CASSPQLRTGFSGELFF. This chain links TRBV9 with TRBJ2-2; 8 positions agree with TRBD1. V dropped 4 bases and J dropped 8; count of bases not matched to a gene: 16. CDR1 and CDR2 (germline): SGDLS, YYNGEE. The CDR3 loop spans 17 amino acids.

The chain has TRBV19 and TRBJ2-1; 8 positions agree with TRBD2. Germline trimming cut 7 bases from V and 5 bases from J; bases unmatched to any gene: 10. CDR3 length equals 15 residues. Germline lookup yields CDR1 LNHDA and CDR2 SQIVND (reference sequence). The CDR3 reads CASTPPGGANNEQFF. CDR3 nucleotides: TGTGCCAGTACCCCCCCCGGGGGGGCTAACAATGAGCAGTTCTTC.

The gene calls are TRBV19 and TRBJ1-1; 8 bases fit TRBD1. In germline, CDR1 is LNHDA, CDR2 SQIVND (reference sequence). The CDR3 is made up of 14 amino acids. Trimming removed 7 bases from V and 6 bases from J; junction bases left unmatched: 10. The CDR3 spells CASTPRTGSPEAFF. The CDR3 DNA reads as TGTGCCAGTACTCCGAGGACAGGGAGCCCTGAAGCTTTCTTT.

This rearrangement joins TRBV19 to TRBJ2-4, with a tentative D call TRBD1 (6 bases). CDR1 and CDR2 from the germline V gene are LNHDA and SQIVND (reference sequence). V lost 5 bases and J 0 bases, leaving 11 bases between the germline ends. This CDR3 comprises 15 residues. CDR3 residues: CASSVGALAKNIQYF. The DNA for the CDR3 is TGTGCCAGTAGTGTGGGGGCCCTAGCCAAAAACATTCAGTACTTC.

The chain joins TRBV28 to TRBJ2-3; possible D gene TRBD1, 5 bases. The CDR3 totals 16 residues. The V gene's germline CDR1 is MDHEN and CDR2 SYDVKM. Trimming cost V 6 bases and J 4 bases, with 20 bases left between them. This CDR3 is CASSSPAGQEADTQYF. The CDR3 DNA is TGTGCCAGCAGCTCGCCCGCAGGACAAGAGGCAGATACGCAGTATTTT.